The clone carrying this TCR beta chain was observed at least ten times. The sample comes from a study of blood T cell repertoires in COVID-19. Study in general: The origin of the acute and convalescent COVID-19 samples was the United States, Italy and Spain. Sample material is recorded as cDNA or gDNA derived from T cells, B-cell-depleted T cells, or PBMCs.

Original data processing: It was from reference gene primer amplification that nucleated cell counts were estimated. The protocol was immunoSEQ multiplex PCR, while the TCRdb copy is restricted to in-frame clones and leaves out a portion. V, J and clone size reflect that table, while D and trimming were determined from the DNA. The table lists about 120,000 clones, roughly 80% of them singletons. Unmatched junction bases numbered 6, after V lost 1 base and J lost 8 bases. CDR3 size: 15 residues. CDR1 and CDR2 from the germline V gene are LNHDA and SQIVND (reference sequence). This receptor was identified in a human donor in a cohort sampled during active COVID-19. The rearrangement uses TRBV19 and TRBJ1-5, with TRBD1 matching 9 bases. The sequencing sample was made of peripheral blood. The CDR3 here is CASSIADRGGEPQHF. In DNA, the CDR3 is TGTGCCAGTAGTATAGCTGACAGGGGGGGAGAGCCCCAGCATTTT.